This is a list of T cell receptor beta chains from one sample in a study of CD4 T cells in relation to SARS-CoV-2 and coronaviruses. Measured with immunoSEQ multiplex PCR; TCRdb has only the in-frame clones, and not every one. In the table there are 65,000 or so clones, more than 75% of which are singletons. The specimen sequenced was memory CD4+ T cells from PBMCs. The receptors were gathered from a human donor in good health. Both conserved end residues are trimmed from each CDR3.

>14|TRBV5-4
ASSSPPGGMDYGYT
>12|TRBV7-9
ASSTGASNQPQH
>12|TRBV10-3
AISRTGGYNEQF
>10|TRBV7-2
ASSLARGQQY
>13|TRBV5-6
ASSLEDRAYTEAF
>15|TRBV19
ASSAAGTGGRDTEAF
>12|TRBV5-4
ASSFRTGDGEQY
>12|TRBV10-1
ACHRTGVRDTQY
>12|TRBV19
ASSGESGNQPQH
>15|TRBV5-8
ATLLFTGTASNQPQH
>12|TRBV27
ASSKDSLSYEQY
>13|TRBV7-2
ASSLMDRGPEGYT
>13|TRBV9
ASSVGGVRTGELF
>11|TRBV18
ASSPLGQQRYT
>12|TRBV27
ASSQGQGGDTQY
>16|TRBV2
ASSQRRQAESSGNTIY
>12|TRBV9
ASSVGVGSYEQY
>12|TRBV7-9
ASSLDPADEKLF
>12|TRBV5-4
ASSLRGGGNTIY
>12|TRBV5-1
ASSLSVGEETQY
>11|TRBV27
ASSFSGTDTQY
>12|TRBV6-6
ASRPGTVVSEQY
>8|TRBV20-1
SAGNYGYT
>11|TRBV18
ASSPSENQPQH